The rows below give T cell receptor beta chains drawn from one sample of a study of blood T cell repertoires in COVID-19. Sequencing was performed with immunoSEQ multiplex PCR; in TCRdb, only in-frame clones are kept and a portion is missing. The sample has tens of thousands of clones, about 82% seen once. The sample consisted of peripheral blood. All receptors come from a human donor in a cohort sampled during active COVID-19. CDR3s include the opening cysteine and the closing phenylalanine or tryptophan. D genes are given only for firm matches. The size field is filled for only some rows; it gives once, few, many or a size class.

V	size	D	J	CDR3	DNA
TRBV6-5	-	TRBD1	TRBJ2-7	CASRRDRGSEQYF	TGTGCCAGCAGACGGGACAGGGGGAGCGAGCAGTACTTC
TRBV27	-	-	TRBJ1-6	CASSIPSGTLHF	TGTGCCAGCAGCATCCCGTCGGGGACCCTCCACTTT
TRBV3-1/TRBV3-2	-	TRBD2	TRBJ2-1	CASSQATLLSGGSYNEQFF	TGTGCCAGCAGCCAAGCTACCCTCCTGAGCGGGGGATCCTACAATGAGCAGTTCTTC
TRBV27	-	-	TRBJ1-1	CASSSNWADREAFF	TGTGCCAGCAGTTCTAATTGGGCCGACAGGGAAGCTTTCTTT
TRBV6-5	-	-	TRBJ2-3	CAARDTSTDTQYF	TGTGCCGCCCGGGACACCAGCACAGATACGCAGTATTTT
TRBV18	-	TRBD1	TRBJ2-7	CASSPGDRGYEQYF	TGTGCCAGCTCACCGGGGGACAGGGGTTACGAGCAGTACTTC
TRBV6-5	-	-	TRBJ2-7	CASARTTVSYEQYF	TGTGCCAGTGCAAGAACGACAGTTTCCTACGAGCAGTACTTC
TRBV6-5	-	TRBD1	TRBJ1-2	CATTDRVQYNYGYTF	TGTGCCACTACCGACAGGGTTCAGTATAACTATGGCTACACCTTC
TRBV6-2/TRBV6-3	-	-	TRBJ2-5	CASSSRLGETQYF	TGTGCCAGCAGTTCACGCCTAGGTGAGACCCAGTACTTC
TRBV27	-	TRBD1	TRBJ2-7	CASSLGTGSYEQYF	TGTGCCAGCAGTTTAGGGACAGGCTCCTACGAGCAGTACTTC
TRBV5-4	-	TRBD2	TRBJ2-5	CASSTPSGGAQETQYF	TGTGCCAGCAGCACGCCTAGCGGGGGGGCCCAAGAGACCCAGTACTTC
TRBV12-5	-	TRBD2	TRBJ2-1	CASGPQAGRAINEQFF	TGTGCTAGTGGCCCGCAAGCGGGGCGGGCGATCAATGAGCAGTTCTTC
TRBV29-1	-	TRBD1	TRBJ1-5	CSATTGTGGQPQHF	TGCAGCGCTACCACCGGGACAGGGGGACAGCCCCAGCATTTT
TRBV11-2	-	-	TRBJ1-1	CASSPQDSMNTEAFF	TGTGCCAGCAGCCCCCAGGATTCCATGAACACTGAAGCTTTCTTT
TRBV3-1/TRBV3-2	-	-	TRBJ2-1	CASSHPLTPGEQFF	TGTGCCAGCAGCCACCCCCTGACCCCGGGGGAGCAGTTCTTC
TRBV27	-	-	TRBJ1-6	CASSSYIQGNSPLHF	TGTGCCAGCAGTTCTTATATCCAGGGGAATTCACCCCTCCACTTT
TRBV5-5	-	-	TRBJ1-6	CASSLAGSYNSPLHF	TGTGCCAGCAGCTTGGCAGGTTCCTATAATTCACCCCTCCACTTT
TRBV30	-	-	TRBJ1-2	CARWRGDYGYTF	TGTGCCCGATGGCGGGGCGACTATGGCTACACCTTC
TRBV3-1/TRBV3-2	-	TRBD1	TRBJ2-2	CATRGQGAHTGELFF	TGTGCCACCCGAGGACAGGGGGCACACACCGGGGAGCTGTTTTTT
TRBV4-1	-	-	TRBJ2-2	CASSPPSNTGELFF	TGCGCCAGCAGCCCCCCCTCGAACACCGGGGAGCTGTTTTTT
TRBV6-5	-	-	TRBJ2-7	CASSYGQGREQYF	TGTGCCAGCAGTTACGGTCAGGGCAGGGAGCAGTACTTC
TRBV27	once	-	TRBJ1-1	CASSFGLNTEAFF	TGTGCCAGCAGTTTCGGGTTGAACACTGAAGCTTTCTTT
TRBV5-1	-	TRBD2	TRBJ2-3	CASTTAGGTADTQYF	TGCGCCAGCACCACGGCGGGGGGGACGGCAGATACGCAGTATTTT
TRBV7-9	many	-	TRBJ2-2	CASSSPLRGNTGELFF	TGTGCCAGCAGCTCCCCTTTAAGGGGGAACACCGGGGAGCTGTTTTTT
TRBV6-2/TRBV6-3	-	TRBD2	TRBJ2-5	CASSYEAGGQAQYF	TGTGCCAGCAGTTACGAAGCGGGGGGGCAGGCCCAGTACTTC
TRBV19	-	TRBD1	TRBJ1-1	CASSIQGATEAFF	TGTGCCAGTAGTATACAGGGGGCAACTGAAGCTTTCTTT
TRBV4-3	-	-	TRBJ2-3	CASSQDHPSSGFTDTQYF	TGCGCCAGCAGCCAAGATCACCCGTCTAGTGGGTTCACAGATACGCAGTATTTT
TRBV12-5	-	-	TRBJ1-1	CASGSQGGSEAFF	TGTGCTAGTGGTTCGCAGGGAGGCTCTGAAGCTTTCTTT
TRBV19	-	TRBD1	TRBJ1-2	CASRKPGQGIHDYTF	TGTGCCAGTAGGAAACCGGGACAGGGGATCCACGACTACACCTTC
TRBV25-1	-	-	TRBJ1-1	CASSPGWTASNTEAFF	TGTGCCAGCAGCCCAGGCTGGACAGCGTCGAACACTGAAGCTTTCTTT
TRBV7-2	-	TRBD1	TRBJ2-7	CASSLGTGISYEQYF	TGTGCCAGCAGCTTAGGGACAGGGATCTCCTACGAGCAGTACTTC
TRBV10-3	-	-	TRBJ2-3	CAISGLFSGGTDTQYF	TGTGCCATCAGTGGGTTATTCTCGGGGGGCACAGATACGCAGTATTTT
TRBV2	-	TRBD1	TRBJ1-1	CASSEWGTGGTEAFF	TGTGCCAGCAGTGAATGGGGTACAGGGGGCACTGAAGCTTTCTTT
TRBV7-2	-	TRBD2	TRBJ2-1	CASSATSGGEQFF	TGTGCCAGCAGCGCAACTAGCGGCGGTGAGCAGTTCTTC
TRBV7-2	-	TRBD2	TRBJ2-7	CASSLDLGLAGHRSYEQYF	TGTGCCAGCAGCTTAGACTTAGGGCTAGCGGGTCACCGCTCCTACGAGCAGTACTTC